What follows are 12 T cell receptor beta chains derived from one specimen sequenced in a study of blood T cell repertoires in COVID-19. Assay used: immunoSEQ multiplex PCR; TCRdb lists only in-frame clones, some missing. The sample consists of under 150,000 clones, 70% to 90% of them appearing once. Source material: PBMCs or T cells enriched from blood (not recorded which). The receptor set was obtained from a woman aged 35 to 49 who had recovered from COVID-19.

This sequence joins TRBV7-8 and TRBJ1-6; D is perhaps TRBD1 (5 bases). The CDR3 contains 18 residues. Germline loops: CDR1 SGHVS, CDR2 FQNEAQ. The V gene lost 5 bases and the J gene lost 0 bases, with 17 bases spanning the gap. The CDR3 sequence: CASSVTTTALSYNSPLHF. The CDR3 nucleotides are TGTGCCAGCAGCGTCACAACGACAGCCCTCTCCTATAATTCACCCCTCCACTTT.

This clone has more than one count but fewer than ten. The rearrangement links TRBV5-8 to TRBJ2-2, with TRBD1 identical over 8 bases. Germline V CDR1 and CDR2: SGHTS, YDEGEE. The CDR3 covers 16 residues. With 3 bases clipped from V and 1 base from J, the junction kept 5 bases outside the gene matches. In DNA, the CDR3 is TGTGCCAGCAGCTCAACAGGGGGGAGGAACACCGGGGAGCTGTTTTTT. It translates to CASSSTGGRNTGELFF.

The genes are TRBV5-1 and TRBJ2-2; D is possibly TRBD1 (5 bases). Between the trimmed V and J ends, which lost 0 bases and 7 bases, there was a span of 13 bases. The CDR3 consists of 15 residues. CDR1 is SGHRS, CDR2 YFSETQ, per germline. CDR3 in amino acids: CASSLEARGNGELFF. The CDR3 DNA reads as TGCGCCAGCAGCTTGGAAGCAAGGGGAAACGGGGAGCTGTTTTTT.

This clone has just one count. V usage is TRBV4-2 and J usage is TRBJ2-5; TRBD1 aligns across 9 bases. With 1 base clipped from V and 6 bases from J, the junction kept 6 bases outside the gene matches. Germline lookup yields CDR1 LGHNA and CDR2 YNFKEQ. The CDR3 is made up of 15 amino acids. The DNA of the CDR3 is TGTGCCAGCAGCCAAGCGGGACAGGGTACTCAGACCCAGTACTTC. The encoded protein is CASSQAGQGTQTQYF.

The CDR3 spells CASSPPAGDYEAFF. The CDR3 region has the DNA TGTGCCAGCTCACCACCGGCGGGGGATTATGAAGCTTTCTTT. The V and J genes are TRBV18 and TRBJ1-1, with D tentatively TRBD1 (5 bases). The CDR3 covers 14 residues. V was clipped by 0 bases and J by 7 bases, with 12 bases between them. Germline CDR1 and CDR2: KGHSH and LQKENI.

The rearrangement joins TRBV28 to TRBJ2-5; D might be TRBD2 (6 bases). V was shortened by 2 bases and J by 13 bases, with 11 bases between the two germline ends. This CDR3 spans 11 amino acids. Germline loops: CDR1 MDHEN, CDR2 SYDVKM. CDR3 DNA: TGTGCCAGCAGTTTAGCCGCGGGGATGTACTTC. It yields the protein CASSLAAGMYF.

The chain carries TRBV2 and TRBJ1-2; TRBD1 aligns across 7 bases. V gave up 7 bases and J gave up 1 base; unmatched junction bases: 6. CDR1 is SNHLY, CDR2 FYNNEI, per germline. The CDR3 totals 14 residues. CDR3 protein: CASKGADLNYGYTF. CDR3 bases: TGTGCCAGCAAGGGGGCAGACCTTAACTATGGCTACACCTTC. The full variable domain, completed using reference TRBV2 and TRBJ1-2, is EPEVTQTPSHQVTQMGQEVILRCVPISNHLYFYWYRQILGQKVEFLVSFYNNEISEKSEIFDDQFSVERPDGSNFTLKIRSTKLEDSAMYFCASKGADLNYGYTFGSGTRLTVV.

As DNA, the CDR3 is TGTGCCAGCAGCTTAGGGGCAGTAGTGACCCAGTACTTC. Amino acid sequence: CASSLGAVVTQYF. The chain couples TRBV7-8 to TRBJ2-5; D gene unclear. Trimming removed 1 base at V and 7 bases at J, with 10 bases between. Germline V gives CDR1 SGHVS, CDR2 FQNEAQ. The CDR3 has 13 amino acids.

V is TRBV9 and J is TRBJ2-2, with a possible D match to TRBD2 (5 bases). In germline, CDR1 is SGDLS, CDR2 YYNGEE. The V and J ends lost 0 bases and 5 bases respectively, with 5 bases between them. This CDR3 is 13 amino acids long. The CDR3, as DNA: TGTGCCAGCAGCGTAGCGGGGACCGGGGAGCTGTTTTTT. Protein sequence: CASSVAGTGELFF.

The chain is built from TRBV27 and TRBJ1-1; TRBD1 might be the D (5 bases). The V gene lost 5 bases and the J gene lost 7 bases, with 20 bases spanning the gap. CDR1 is MNHEY, CDR2 SMNVEV, per germline (reference sequence). The CDR3 runs to 15 residues. The CDR3 protein is CASSASNPGINEAFF. DNA for the CDR3: TGTGCCAGCAGTGCCTCTAACCCAGGGATTAATGAAGCTTTCTTT.

V gene TRBV7-9 combines with J gene TRBJ1-5; D is uncertain. Germline V gene lookup returns CDR1 SEHNR and CDR2 FQNEAQ (reference sequence). This CDR3 has 13 residues. The V end lost 6 bases, the J end lost 5 bases, and 11 bases lay between the germline ends. DNA for the CDR3: TGTGCCAGCAGTATCGACGGAGATCAGCCCCAGCATTTT. As protein: CASSIDGDQPQHF.

The gene calls are TRBV19 and TRBJ2-7; 8 positions match TRBD1. The CDR3 runs 15 residues. V was pared by 5 bases and J by 2 bases, with 8 bases of the junction left unmatched. Per the germline V gene, CDR1 is LNHDA and CDR2 is SQIVND (reference sequence). CDR3 region: CASSPGTGAPYEQYF. The CDR3 nucleotides read TGTGCCAGTAGTCCAGGGACAGGCGCACCCTACGAGCAGTACTTC. Together with reference TRBV19 and TRBJ2-7, the CDR3 gives the full variable domain: DGGITQSPKYLFRKEGQNVTLSCEQNLNHDAMYWYRQDPGQGLRLIYYSQIVNDFQKGDIAEGYSVSREKKESFPLTVTSAQKNPTAFYLCASSPGTGAPYEQYFGPGTRLTVT.